This T cell receptor (beta chain) was captured by sequencing in a study of T-cell memory formation after mild COVID-19. MiXCR was run by TCRdb on the 5' RACE reads, yielding one entry per CDR3 protein. Of approximately 260,000 distinct CDR3 sequences in the sample, approximately 16% were seen once. Regarding the study as a whole: Pre-infection memory showed some responding clones, and this suggested that cross-reactive memory joined. Contracting clones from day 15 to 85 showed balanced CD4/CD8; later expanders favored CD4+.

This clonotype was detected many times. Its antigen is currently unknown. This clonotype originated in a man aged 18 to 35 who had mild COVID-19 (a few samples of this study predate the infection). Cell type and time point are not known. The specimen was PBMCs or a T cell subset sorted from them (not recorded which).

CDR3 nucleotides: TGTGCCAGCAGCCCGCTAGGGGACACCCTCTTGGGGGAGCAGTACTTC. Translated: CASSPLGDTLLGEQYF. This chain uses TRBV11-2 with TRBJ2-7; D might be TRBD1 (6 bases). This CDR3 has 16 residues. The ends were cut back, 5 bases at V and 7 bases at J, with 24 bases in the middle. Germline CDR1 is SGHAT and CDR2 is FQNNGV.